Presented here are 28 T cell receptor beta chains from one specimen sequenced in a study of PD-1 blockade in classical Hodgkin lymphoma. Only in-frame clones appear in the TCRdb table, and some are missing; sequencing was by immunoSEQ multiplex PCR. There are 90,000 or so clones in the sample; roughly 78% occur only once, and about 9% lies in the top ten. The time point here: cycle 4 day 1 (C4D1), after 6 weeks of nivolumab. Every patient had relapsed following autologous stem cell transplantation, and cohorts differed in brentuximab vedotin exposure. Sequences were derived from peripheral blood mononuclear cells (PBMCs), sampled before the fourth cycle of nivolumab. Source of these receptors: a human donor with classical Hodgkin lymphoma.

The chain carries TRBV6-6 and TRBJ2-7; TRBD1 might be the D (6 bases). The CDR3 runs 13 residues. Germline V lookup: CDR1 MNHNY, CDR2 SVGAGI (reference sequence). The ends were cut back, 7 bases at V and 0 bases at J, with 10 bases in the middle. The CDR3 nucleotides are TGTGCCAGCACGCGGACAGTCTCCTACGAGCAGTACTTC. This translates into CASTRTVSYEQYF.

The chain combines TRBV6-5 with TRBJ2-1, with 7 bases that match TRBD1. The V segment lost 5 bases and the J segment 8 bases; nucleotides outside the gene matches: 9. Germline V gene lookup returns CDR1 MNHEY and CDR2 SVGAGI. The CDR3 consists of 14 residues. This CDR3 is CASSQQGPGDEQFF. In DNA, the CDR3 is TGTGCCAGCAGTCAACAGGGGCCTGGGGATGAGCAGTTCTTC.

This chain connects TRBV6-5 to TRBJ2-7; TRBD2 might be the D (5 bases). CDR3 length equals 14 residues. Germline CDR1 and CDR2: MNHEY and SVGAGI. V gave up 7 bases and J gave up 2 bases, with 15 bases separating them. DNA of the CDR3: TGTGCCAGCACCGTGGACTCCCAAGCCTACGAGCAGTACTTC. Residues: CASTVDSQAYEQYF.

A few counts support this clone. The V call is TRBV19, the J call TRBJ2-5, with D possibly TRBD1 on 5 matching bases. The V gene's germline CDR1 is LNHDA and CDR2 SQIVND (reference sequence). Trimming took off 0 bases at V and 3 bases at J, with 23 bases between the two ends. This CDR3 has 19 residues. CDR3 DNA sequence: TGTGCCAGTAGTATAGAGGTCCCCTCCCCTCTAGGGGTTAAAGAGACCCAGTACTTC. Its translation is CASSIEVPSPLGVKETQYF.

The chain links TRBV7-6 to TRBJ2-3, with 8 bases lining up with TRBD1. The CDR3 has 15 amino acids. The junction had 2 bases not matched to a gene; V was cut back by 3 bases and J by 0 bases. Germline CDR1 SGHVS, CDR2 FNYEAQ. This CDR3 is CASSFGTGSTDTQYF. The CDR3 coding sequence is TGTGCCAGCAGCTTTGGGACAGGAAGCACAGATACGCAGTATTTT.

The chain employs TRBV9 and TRBJ1-2, with TRBD1 matching over 7 bases. CDR1 and CDR2 (germline): SGDLS, YYNGEE. After removal of 0 bases from V and 3 bases from J, the junction contained 2 bases not matched to a gene. There are 14 residues in the CDR3. For the CDR3, the DNA is TGTGCCAGCAGCGTAGACAGGGGCGACTATGGCTACACCTTC. Amino acid sequence: CASSVDRGDYGYTF.

The rearrangement links TRBV19 to TRBJ1-1; D unresolved. The CDR3 consists of 13 residues. The germline V gene has CDR1 LNHDA and CDR2 SQIVND (reference sequence). Trimming removed 5 bases from V and 0 bases from J, with 7 bases in between. Here the CDR3 reads CASSVEMNTEAFF. As DNA, the CDR3 is TGTGCCAGTAGTGTTGAGATGAACACTGAAGCTTTCTTT.

This chain uses TRBV7-2 with TRBJ2-2; no clear D gene. Trimming took 0 bases from V and 6 from J, leaving 5 bases between them. Germline CDR1 reads SGHTA; CDR2 reads FQGNSA. This CDR3 is 13 amino acids long. The CDR3 sequence: CASSLAPSGELFF. CDR3 in DNA: TGTGCCAGCAGCTTAGCCCCGTCCGGGGAGCTGTTTTTT. The full variable domain, in which reference TRBV7-2 and TRBJ2-2 provide the parts outside the CDR3, is GAGVSQSPSNKVTEKGKDVELRCDPISGHTALYWYRQSLGQGLEFLIYFQGNSAPDKSGLPSDRFSAERTGGSVSTLTIQRTQQEDSAVYLCASSLAPSGELFFGEGSRLTVL.

The rearrangement uses TRBV11-2 and TRBJ2-5; D is possibly TRBD1 (6 bases). Germline CDR1 reads SGHAT; CDR2 reads FQNNGV. Trimming stripped 3 bases from V and 1 base from J, with 9 bases between. The CDR3 sequence is 14 residues long. The CDR3, as DNA: TGTGCCAGCAGCTTCGGACAGTCCCAAGAGACCCAGTACTTC. As protein: CASSFGQSQETQYF.

The chain uses TRBV28 and TRBJ1-1, with 9 bases lining up with TRBD1. Germline V CDR1 and CDR2: MDHEN, SYDVKM. The ends lost 0 bases at V and 4 bases at J; junction bases unmatched: 3. This CDR3 is built from 15 residues. The CDR3 loop is CASSLWDRGGTEAFF. The CDR3 region has the DNA TGTGCCAGCAGTTTATGGGACAGGGGAGGCACTGAAGCTTTCTTT.

J is TRBJ2-1 and V is TRBV10-3, with 11 positions matching TRBD2. V shed 3 bases and J 8 bases; nucleotides not matched to a gene: 9. The CDR3 is made up of 16 amino acids. The germline gives CDR1 ENHRY, CDR2 SYGVKD. The CDR3 sequence: CAISDSLAGGPHEQFF. CDR3 sequence (DNA): TGTGCCATCAGTGATTCGCTAGCGGGGGGCCCCCATGAGCAGTTCTTC.

V gene TRBV7-7 combines with J gene TRBJ2-1, with 7 positions matching TRBD2. Trimming cost V 5 bases and J 2 bases; bases outside gene matches: 6. This CDR3 comprises 15 residues. CDR1 and CDR2 from the germline V gene are SSHAT and FNYEAQ (reference sequence). The CDR3: CASSPSAGAYNEQFF. In DNA, the CDR3 is TGTGCCAGCAGCCCATCTGCGGGGGCCTACAATGAGCAGTTCTTC.

V usage is TRBV6-6 and J usage is TRBJ2-7; D might be TRBD1 or TRBD2, each matching 6 bases. The CDR3 is 14 amino acids. Germline V gene lookup returns CDR1 MNHNY and CDR2 SVGAGI (reference sequence). The germline V and J ends were trimmed by 8 bases and 3 bases, with 17 bases remaining between them. The CDR3 loop reads CASRDGGADYEQYF. The CDR3 nucleotides read TGTGCCAGCCGTGACGGGGGCGCTGACTACGAGCAGTACTTC.

The V and J genes are TRBV30 and TRBJ2-5, with 9 bases lining up with TRBD1. V shed 0 bases and J 5 bases; nucleotides not matched to a gene: 1. Germline CDR1 reads GTSNPN; CDR2 reads SVGIG (reference sequence). The CDR3 extends over 13 amino acids. CDR3 sequence: CAWSVGQGETQYF. The DNA for the CDR3 is TGTGCCTGGAGTGTAGGACAGGGGGAGACCCAGTACTTC.

The V call is TRBV18, the J call TRBJ2-1; 8 bases line up with TRBD1. Germline V gives CDR1 KGHSH, CDR2 LQKENI. The CDR3 is 16 amino acids. J gave up 8 bases and V 4 bases, and 13 bases lay outside the gene matches. The CDR3 DNA reads as TGTGCCAGCTCACTCCGGAGGACAGGGTCGATGGATGAGCAGTTCTTC. Its translation is CASSLRRTGSMDEQFF.

The V call is TRBV5-6, the J call TRBJ2-1, with TRBD2 matching over 10 bases. The V gene's germline CDR1 is SGHDT and CDR2 YYEEEE. The junction had 5 bases not matched to a gene; V was cut back by 4 bases and J by 1 base. The CDR3 is 16 residues long. The CDR3 DNA follows: TGTGCCAGCAGCCCGGGACTAGCGACTTCCTACAATGAGCAGTTCTTC. Translation gives CASSPGLATSYNEQFF.

This clone was counted a single time. J is TRBJ1-5 and V is TRBV5-1, with D maybe TRBD1 (6 bases). The V gene lost 1 base and the J gene lost 4 bases, with 12 bases spanning the gap. CDR1 and CDR2 (germline): SGHRS, YFSETQ. CDR3 length equals 15 residues. DNA of the CDR3: TGCGCCAGCAGCTTGTCAGGGGCTTCAAATCAGCCCCAGCATTTT. Its translation is CASSLSGASNQPQHF.

This clone was detected only a few times. This sequence joins TRBV11-2 and TRBJ1-2; D might be TRBD1 (5 bases). The CDR3 length is 12 residues. V was clipped by 3 bases and J by 8 bases, with 10 bases between them. The germline V gene encodes CDR1 SGHAT and CDR2 FQNNGV. The CDR3 DNA follows: TGTGCCAGCAGCTTCCAGGGCTTCGGCTACACCTTC. Protein: CASSFQGFGYTF.

The CDR3 DNA reads as TGTGCCAGCTCCCCTGGGACGGGGGGCCTTCCGGATACGCAGTATTTT. This encodes CASSPGTGGLPDTQYF. The V call is TRBV18, the J call TRBJ2-3; possibly TRBD2 for D (7 bases). This CDR3 contains 16 residues. Trimming pared 6 bases from V and 6 bases from J, leaving 22 bases between. Germline V CDR1 and CDR2: KGHSH, LQKENI.

CDR3 bases: TGTGCCAGCAGCGTTGCGGGAGAGAACACCGGGGAGCTGTTTTTT. The encoded protein is CASSVAGENTGELFF. The chain has TRBV9 and TRBJ2-2, with TRBD2 identical over 7 bases. This CDR3 has 15 amino acids. CDR1 SGDLS and CDR2 YYNGEE come from the germline V gene. V trimming: 2 bases; J trimming: 1 base; junction bases outside the gene matches: 2.

J is TRBJ2-7 and V is TRBV5-1; TRBD1 aligns across 9 bases. This CDR3 is built from 15 residues. The germline V gene has CDR1 SGHRS and CDR2 YFSETQ. With V trimmed by 5 bases and J by 0 bases, 6 bases remained unmatched. Written as DNA, the CDR3 is TGCGCCAGCAGGACCGGGACAGGGAGCTCCTACGAGCAGTACTTC. Protein product: CASRTGTGSSYEQYF.

This chain connects TRBV19 to TRBJ1-1; possibly TRBD1 for D (5 bases). Trimming took off 3 bases at V and 5 bases at J, with 10 bases between the two ends. CDR1 and CDR2 from the germline V gene are LNHDA and SQIVND (reference sequence). The CDR3 consists of 13 residues. CDR3 bases: TGTGCCAGTAGTATTTGGGAGGGGACTGAAGCTTTCTTT. Translated, it gives CASSIWEGTEAFF.

V and J are TRBV9 and TRBJ2-7, with D possibly being TRBD1 or TRBD2 (5 bases each). Trimming cost V 7 bases and J 4 bases, with 18 bases left between them. CDR3 length: 14 residues. CDR1 and CDR2 (germline): SGDLS, YYNGEE. CDR3 in amino acids: CASGQSGPGYEQYF. The CDR3 DNA is TGTGCCAGCGGCCAGTCGGGGCCCGGGTACGAGCAGTACTTC.

This clone was seen more than once but under ten times. The rearrangement uses TRBV19 and TRBJ1-5; D is ambiguous. The CDR3 consists of 13 residues. Deletions cut 5 bases from V and 0 bases from J, with 5 bases between. Per the germline V gene, CDR1 is LNHDA and CDR2 is SQIVND (reference sequence). For the CDR3, the DNA is TGTGCCAGTAGTCTGGATAGCAATCAGCCCCAGCATTTT. Protein: CASSLDSNQPQHF.

This chain uses TRBV2 with TRBJ1-2, with a tentative D call TRBD1 (6 bases). This CDR3 has 15 residues. Germline V gene sequence: CDR1 SNHLY, CDR2 FYNNEI. The ends were cut back, 3 bases at V and 8 bases at J, with 19 bases in the middle. The CDR3 spells CASSDSKWGARGYTF. The CDR3, as DNA: TGTGCCAGCAGTGACTCGAAGTGGGGGGCGCGGGGCTACACCTTC. Full variable domain (missing parts from reference TRBV2 and TRBJ1-2): EPEVTQTPSHQVTQMGQEVILRCVPISNHLYFYWYRQILGQKVEFLVSFYNNEISEKSEIFDDQFSVERPDGSNFTLKIRSTKLEDSAMYFCASSDSKWGARGYTFGSGTRLTVV.

The rearrangement links TRBV9 to TRBJ2-3; TRBD2 matches at 10 bases. The CDR3 spans 18 residues. The V gene's germline CDR1 is SGDLS and CDR2 YYNGEE. The trim removed 0 bases at V and 0 bases at J, leaving 7 bases unmatched. CDR3 protein: CASSVGSLAGASTDTQYF. For the CDR3, the DNA is TGTGCCAGCAGCGTAGGTTCTCTAGCGGGAGCTAGCACAGATACGCAGTATTTT.

The chain uses TRBV27 and TRBJ1-2; D gene ambiguous. Germline CDR1 and CDR2: MNHEY and SMNVEV (reference sequence). CDR3 length equals 14 residues. V dropped 5 bases and J dropped 1 base, with 11 bases sitting between them. In DNA form, the CDR3 reads TGTGCCAGCAGTACTTCCTGGGATAACTATGGCTACACCTTC. Protein: CASSTSWDNYGYTF.

The V and J genes are TRBV7-9 and TRBJ2-5; the D gene is possibly TRBD2 (5 bases). This CDR3 has 13 amino acids. The ends were cut back, 5 bases at V and 6 bases at J, with 13 bases in the middle. CDR1 and CDR2 from the germline V gene are SEHNR and FQNEAQ (reference sequence). CDR3 loop: CASSDERVKTQYF. CDR3 sequence (DNA): TGTGCCAGCAGCGACGAGAGGGTAAAGACCCAGTACTTC.